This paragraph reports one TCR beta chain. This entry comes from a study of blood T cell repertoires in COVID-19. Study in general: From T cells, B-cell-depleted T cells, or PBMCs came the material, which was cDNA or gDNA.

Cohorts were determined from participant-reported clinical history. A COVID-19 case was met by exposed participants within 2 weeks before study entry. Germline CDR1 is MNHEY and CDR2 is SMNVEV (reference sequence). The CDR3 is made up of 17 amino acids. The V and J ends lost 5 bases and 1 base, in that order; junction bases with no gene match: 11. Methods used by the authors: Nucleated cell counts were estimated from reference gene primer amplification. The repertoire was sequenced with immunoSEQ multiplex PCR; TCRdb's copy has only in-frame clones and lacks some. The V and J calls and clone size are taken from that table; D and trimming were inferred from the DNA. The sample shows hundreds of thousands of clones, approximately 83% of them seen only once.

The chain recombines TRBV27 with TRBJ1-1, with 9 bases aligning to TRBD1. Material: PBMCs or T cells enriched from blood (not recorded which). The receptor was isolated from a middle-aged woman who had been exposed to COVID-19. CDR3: CASSRTGGGSSNTEAFF. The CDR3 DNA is TGTGCCAGCAGTCGCACAGGGGGCGGTTCTTCGAACACTGAAGCTTTCTTT.